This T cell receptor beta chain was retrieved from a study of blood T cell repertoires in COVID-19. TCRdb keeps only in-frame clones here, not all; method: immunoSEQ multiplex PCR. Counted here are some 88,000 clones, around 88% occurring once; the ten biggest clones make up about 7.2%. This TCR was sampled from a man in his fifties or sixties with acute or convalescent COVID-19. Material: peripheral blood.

CDR3 DNA: TGCGCCAGCAAAGCGGGGGGGACGGCAGATACGCAGTATTTT. Residues: CASKAGGTADTQYF. The chain recombines TRBV10-2 with TRBJ2-3, with TRBD2 identical over 10 bases. J was trimmed by 4 bases and V by 7 bases; bases with no gene match: 5. Germline V lookup: CDR1 WSHSY, CDR2 SAAADI. This CDR3 has 14 residues.